Below are 17 T cell receptor beta chains sequenced from a single sample in a study of CD4 T cells in relation to SARS-CoV-2 and coronaviruses. Using immunoSEQ multiplex PCR, the repertoire was profiled, and TCRdb retains in-frame clones only, with some absent. This sample has around 69,000 clones; 94% occur once, and the top ten carry approximately 0.15%. Before the COVID-19 pandemic, during about 2010-2018, CD4+ T cells were taken from unexposed donors. The sequenced material came from naive CD4+ T cells from PBMCs. Subset noted: naive CD4+ T cells isolated by negative enrichment. These receptors originate from a human donor in good health.

This clone was seen just once. J is TRBJ2-3 and V is TRBV5-1; 9 positions match TRBD2. From germline, CDR1 is SGHRS and CDR2 YFSETQ. With V trimmed by 3 bases and J by 3 bases, 2 bases remained unmatched. The CDR3 loop spans 14 amino acids. CDR3 nucleotide sequence: TGCGCCAGCAGCTCTGGACTAGCGACAGATACGCAGTATTTT. This translates into CASSSGLATDTQYF.

Only one count was recorded for this clone. The chain uses TRBV7-2 and TRBJ2-7; 12 nucleotides align to TRBD2. The J segment lost 1 base and the V segment lost 3 bases, leaving 10 bases of the junction unmatched. In germline, CDR1 is SGHTA, CDR2 FQGNSA. This CDR3 region has 18 residues. In nucleotides, the CDR3 is TGTGCCAGCAGCTTGGTTGCTCTAGCGGGAGGGAAATCCTACGAGCAGTACTTC. Translating it yields CASSLVALAGGKSYEQYF.

The chain couples TRBV4-2 to TRBJ2-7; D uncertain. V shed 0 bases and J shed 7 bases, with 4 bases lying between them. The CDR3 length is 11 residues. Germline CDR1 LGHNA, CDR2 YNFKEQ. CDR3 nucleotides: TGTGCCAGCAGCCAAGAAGGGGAGCAGTACTTC. Encoded protein: CASSQEGEQYF.

The rearrangement links TRBV11-2 to TRBJ1-2, with a tentative D call TRBD1 (6 bases). The CDR3 is made up of 15 amino acids. V was clipped by 1 base and J by 8 bases, with 17 bases between them. The germline CDR1 and CDR2 sequences are SGHAT and FQNNGV. The CDR3, as DNA: TGTGCCAGCAGCTTAGCTGGCGGGGGGCCAGGCGGCTACACCTTC. As protein: CASSLAGGGPGGYTF.

The V call is TRBV10-3, the J call TRBJ2-7; no reliable D call. The V gene lost 0 bases and the J gene lost 4 bases, with 13 bases spanning the gap. This CDR3 is built from 15 residues. The germline V gene encodes CDR1 ENHRY and CDR2 SYGVKD. The CDR3 region is CAISESRGPFYEQYF. The CDR3 bases are TGTGCCATCAGTGAGTCACGAGGCCCATTTTACGAGCAGTACTTC.

The CDR3 protein is CAISVSLGQFAQYF. DNA for the CDR3: TGTGCCATCAGTGTATCCTTGGGACAGTTTGCTCAGTACTTC. The chain has TRBV10-3 and TRBJ2-4; 7 nucleotides match TRBD1. CDR1 ENHRY and CDR2 SYGVKD come from the germline V gene. V shed 4 bases, J shed 12 bases, and the junction held 12 bases outside the gene matches. This CDR3 has 14 amino acids.

This clone has only one observation. The chain links TRBV7-3 to TRBJ2-3; D is possibly TRBD2 (5 bases). The V end was cut by 3 bases, the J end by 6 bases, with 10 bases between. Germline lookup yields CDR1 SGHTA and CDR2 FQGTGA. This CDR3 has 13 amino acids. For the CDR3, the DNA is TGTGCCAGCAGCTTGGTCGGGATCGATACGCAGTATTTT. This encodes CASSLVGIDTQYF. Based on the CDR3 plus reference TRBV7-3 and TRBJ2-3, the full variable domain is GAGVSQTPSNKVTEKGKYVELRCDPISGHTALYWYRQSLGQGPEFLIYFQGTGAADDSGLPNDRFFAVRPEGSVSTLKIQRTERGDSAVYLCASSLVGIDTQYFGPGTRLTVL.

The chain uses TRBV4-2 and TRBJ2-3, with 7 bases identical to TRBD2. CDR3 size: 14 residues. Trimming removed 4 bases from V and 0 bases from J; junction bases left unmatched: 1. CDR1 and CDR2 (germline): LGHNA, YNFKEQ. CDR3 nucleotides: TGTGCCAGCAGCCGGACTAGTAGCACAGATACGCAGTATTTT. It translates to CASSRTSSTDTQYF.

This clone was seen a handful of times. This rearrangement joins TRBV4-1 to TRBJ2-1; 9 bases agree with TRBD2. Per the germline V gene, CDR1 is MGHRA and CDR2 is YSYEKL. The CDR3 runs to 14 residues. The V and J ends lost 1 base and 9 bases, in that order; junction bases with no gene match: 4. The CDR3 nucleotides are TGCGCCAGCAGCCAAGTGGATAGCGGGGGTGAGCAGTTCTTC. Residues: CASSQVDSGGEQFF.

In this sample, this clone turned up once. The rearrangement links TRBV5-4 to TRBJ2-7; 8 nucleotides agree with TRBD2. V was pared by 4 bases and J by 3 bases, with 9 bases of the junction left unmatched. Germline-derived CDR1 and CDR2 are SGHNT and YYREEE (reference sequence). The CDR3 length is 15 residues. CDR3 sequence reads: CASSTRAGDFYEQYF. CDR3 nucleotides: TGTGCCAGCAGCACCCGAGCGGGAGACTTCTACGAGCAGTACTTC. Complete variable domain (other parts from reference TRBV5-4 and TRBJ2-7): ETGVTQSPTHLIKTRGQQVTLRCSSQSGHNTVSWYQQALGQGPQFIFQYYREEENGRGNFPPRFSGLQFPNYSSELNVNALELDDSALYLCASSTRAGDFYEQYFGPGTRLTVT.

V gene TRBV21-1 combines with J gene TRBJ1-4; whether TRBD1, the table's D call, matches the DNA was not checked. TRBV21-1 corresponds to a pseudogene. This CDR3 spans 17 amino acids. CDR3 sequence reads: CASSKALVGRECEKLFF. CDR3 bases: TGTGCCAGCAGCAAAGCGCTCGTCGGCAGGGAATGCGAAAAACTGTTTTTT.

This clone was seen only a few times. V is TRBV2 and J is TRBJ2-7; D remains ambiguous. Germline assignment: CDR1 SNHLY and CDR2 FYNNEI. The CDR3 spans 12 residues. Trimming took 4 bases from V and 3 from J, leaving 7 bases between them. The CDR3 nucleotides read TGTGCCAGCAGTGGCCAGTTCTACGAGCAGTACTTC. Translated, it gives CASSGQFYEQYF.

The chain carries TRBV3-1 (or the pseudogene TRBV3-2) and TRBJ2-1; TRBD2 agrees at 9 bases. This CDR3 has 15 residues. The V and J ends lost 3 bases and 7 bases, in that order; junction bases with no gene match: 7. CDR1 is LGHDT and CDR2 is YNNKEL in the germline V gene (reference sequence). The CDR3 DNA sequence: TGTGCCAGCAGCCACCCGGGACTAGCAGTGAATGAGCAGTTCTTC. Residues: CASSHPGLAVNEQFF.

The J gene is TRBJ1-5, the V gene TRBV7-9; 9 nucleotides align to TRBD1. The CDR3 totals 15 residues. The germline V gene has CDR1 SEHNR and CDR2 FQNEAQ (reference sequence). V was pared by 4 bases and J by 4 bases, with 5 bases of the junction left unmatched. The CDR3: CASSSRTGENQPQHF. The CDR3 DNA follows: TGTGCCAGCAGCTCCAGGACAGGGGAGAATCAGCCCCAGCATTTT.

The table lists this clone with a few counts. The chain uses TRBV19 and TRBJ1-5, with a possible D match to TRBD1 (6 bases). The CDR3 is 15 amino acids. The germline CDR1 and CDR2 sequences are LNHDA and SQIVND (reference sequence). V was shortened by 7 bases and J by 0 bases, with 13 bases between the two germline ends. The CDR3 is CASNREMLSNQPQHF. The CDR3 DNA sequence: TGTGCCAGTAACAGGGAAATGCTTAGCAATCAGCCCCAGCATTTT.

J is TRBJ2-1 and V is TRBV14; TRBD2 might be the D (5 bases). Looked up from germline, CDR1 is SGHDN and CDR2 is FVKESK. Trimming took off 5 bases at V and 7 bases at J, with 18 bases between the two ends. The CDR3 extends over 15 amino acids. CDR3 amino acids: CASSSTRGPRNEQFF. CDR3 DNA: TGTGCCAGCAGCTCAACGCGCGGGCCTCGAAATGAGCAGTTCTTC.

The chain employs TRBV7-9 and TRBJ2-5, with 7 bases identical to TRBD1. CDR3 length: 12 residues. Germline-derived CDR1 and CDR2 are SEHNR and FQNEAQ (reference sequence). The junction had 3 bases not matched to a gene; V was cut back by 7 bases and J by 4 bases. The CDR3 loop reads CASTRQGETQYF. The CDR3 nucleotides are TGTGCCAGCACCCGACAGGGAGAGACCCAGTACTTC.